These 10 T cell receptor beta chains were all obtained from the same sample, sequenced in a study of blood T cell repertoires in COVID-19. Libraries were prepared by immunoSEQ multiplex PCR; TCRdb keeps only in-frame clonotypes and omits some of them. The repertoire has around 250,000 clones, over 80% of them found once; the top ten carry 10%. The sequenced material came from peripheral blood. All receptors derive from a woman between 65 and 79 years old with COVID-19, enrolled during active disease.

The chain couples TRBV21-1 to TRBJ2-1; the D call TRBD2 from the table was never checked on the DNA. TRBV21-1 counts as a pseudogene. CDR3 length: 15 amino acids. CDR3 sequence reads: CASSKSGSPHNEQFF. DNA for the CDR3: TGTGCCAGCAGCAAGAGCGGGAGTCCCCACAATGAGCAGTTCTTC.

The chain recombines TRBV21-1 with TRBJ2-5; the D call in the table, TRBD2, was not verified against the DNA. TRBV21-1 represents a pseudogene. The CDR3 sequence is 20 residues long. The CDR3 DNA follows: TGTGCCAGCAGCCCAGGAGGACTAGCGGGAGGGCCTTTGCCGCAAGAGACCCAGTACTTC. As protein: CASSPGGLAGGPLPQETQYF.

CDR3 sequence: CASSLLGAQGSEAFF. In DNA, the CDR3 is TGTGCCAGCAGTTTACTTGGGGCACAGGGTTCTGAAGCTTTCTTT. The rearrangement joins TRBV28 to TRBJ1-1, with D perhaps TRBD1 (6 bases). V gave up 2 bases and J gave up 6 bases, with 16 bases separating them. The germline gives CDR1 MDHEN, CDR2 SYDVKM. This CDR3 comprises 15 residues.

The chain employs TRBV12-1 and TRBJ1-1; TRBD1 reflects the table's D call only, with no check against the DNA. TRBV12-1 is a pseudogene locus. This CDR3 comprises 16 residues. The CDR3 DNA reads TGTGCCAGCAGTCTTCAGGGGGCGTGGGCGAACACTGAAGCTTTCTTT. It yields the protein CASSLQGAWANTEAFF.

The chain couples TRBV20-1 to TRBJ1-1, with 7 bases lining up with TRBD1. There are 10 residues in the CDR3. V lost 6 bases to trimming and J lost 5 bases; unmatched junction nucleotides: 0. Per germline, CDR1 DFQATT and CDR2 SNEGSKA (reference sequence). CDR3 region: CSAGQTEAFF. Written as DNA, the CDR3 is TGCAGTGCGGGACAGACTGAAGCTTTCTTT.

CDR3 DNA sequence: TGTGCCAGCAGTTTTTTGAGTTGGGGCTACACCTTC. Its translation is CASSFLSWGYTF. The rearrangement links TRBV28 to TRBJ1-2, with D unclear. The V gene's germline CDR1 is MDHEN and CDR2 SYDVKM. Trimming removed 3 bases from V and 8 bases from J, with 10 bases in between. This CDR3 comprises 12 residues.

This rearrangement joins TRBV6-5 to TRBJ2-7, with TRBD1 as a possible D gene (6 bases). Germline V gene lookup returns CDR1 MNHEY and CDR2 SVGAGI. This CDR3 is built from 14 residues. V was pared by 8 bases and J by 1 base, with 15 bases between. The DNA for the CDR3 is TGTGCCAGCGGGATCGGACAGTCATCCTACGAGCAGTACTTC. Translation: CASGIGQSSYEQYF.

This clone was detected only a few times. CDR3 sequence reads: CASSSLNWDREGNEQFF. CDR3 in DNA: TGTGCCAGCAGCTCACTAAACTGGGACAGGGAAGGGAATGAGCAGTTCTTC. The chain couples TRBV7-9 to TRBJ2-1; 9 bases line up with TRBD1. The CDR3 sequence is 17 residues long. From germline, CDR1 is SEHNR and CDR2 FQNEAQ (reference sequence). V lost 4 bases and J lost 7; bases outside the gene matches: 14.

The chain recombines TRBV4-1 with TRBJ2-7, with D possibly being TRBD1 (6 bases). The CDR3 covers 16 residues. V was clipped by 1 base and J by 2 bases, with 15 bases between them. From germline, CDR1 is MGHRA and CDR2 YSYEKL. The CDR3 loop is CASSQGRTEIAYEQYF. The CDR3 DNA follows: TGCGCCAGCAGCCAAGGCCGGACAGAGATAGCCTACGAGCAGTACTTC.

V and J are TRBV19 and TRBJ2-1, with D maybe TRBD2 (5 bases). CDR1 LNHDA and CDR2 SQIVND come from the germline V gene (reference sequence). Trimming removed 3 bases from V and 0 bases from J, with 9 bases in between. This CDR3 is 15 amino acids long. The CDR3 loop reads CASSIPGGSYNEQFF. CDR3 nucleotide sequence: TGTGCCAGTAGTATCCCCGGAGGCTCCTACAATGAGCAGTTCTTC.